A single sample is the source of the 23 T cell receptor beta chains below, sequenced in a study of blood T cell repertoires in COVID-19. TCRdb's table, derived via immunoSEQ multiplex PCR, lists solely in-frame clones and lacks some. The top ten clones hold under 2.5% of a sample with 200,000 to 250,000 clones, less than 90% of them seen once. The sample taken for sequencing was peripheral blood. All receptors derive from a man between 35 and 55 years old with active or convalescent COVID-19.

The V call is TRBV2, the J call TRBJ2-7; 8 bases fit TRBD1. The CDR3 is 13 residues long. The germline V gene encodes CDR1 SNHLY and CDR2 FYNNEI. The V gene end was trimmed by 11 bases and the J gene end by 6 bases; junction bases not matched to a gene: 12. The DNA for the CDR3 is TGTGCCGGCTCGAAGGACAGGGAAGGCGAGCAGTACTTC. Translating it yields CAGSKDREGEQYF.

The V and J genes are TRBV3-1 (or the pseudogene TRBV3-2) and TRBJ1-2; D is unclear. Deletions cut 1 base from V and 7 bases from J, with 7 bases between. The CDR3 loop spans 12 amino acids. The germline CDR1 and CDR2 sequences are LGHDT and YNNKEL (reference sequence). The CDR3 region has the DNA TGTGCCAGCAGCCAAGCGGGAAGTGGCTACACCTTC. Amino acid sequence: CASSQAGSGYTF.

This chain connects TRBV13 to TRBJ1-6; 8 bases fit TRBD1. The CDR3 totals 16 residues. Germline V gene sequence: CDR1 PRHDT, CDR2 FYEKMQ (reference sequence). V lost 1 base, J lost 4 bases, and 3 bases stayed unmatched. CDR3 region: CASSLEGTGYNSPLHF. CDR3 in DNA: TGTGCCAGCAGCTTAGAGGGGACAGGATATAATTCACCCCTCCACTTT.

This chain uses TRBV28 with TRBJ2-3, with TRBD2 matching 8 bases. CDR1 is MDHEN and CDR2 is SYDVKM in the germline V gene. After removal of 2 bases from V and 1 base from J, the junction contained 5 bases not matched to a gene. This CDR3 is 16 amino acids long. The CDR3 nucleotides are TGTGCCAGCAGTTTAGGACTAGCAAGGGGCACAGATACGCAGTATTTT. Protein product: CASSLGLARGTDTQYF.

This chain links TRBV5-1 with TRBJ1-1, with D perhaps matching TRBD1 (6 bases). CDR3 length: 13 amino acids. V shed 4 bases and J shed 4 bases, with 11 bases lying between them. Germline V gene sequence: CDR1 SGHRS, CDR2 YFSETQ. The CDR3 nucleotides are TGCGCCAGCAGCCCGGTGGGGGCCACTGAAGCTTTCTTT. This gives the protein CASSPVGATEAFF.

The rearrangement joins TRBV9 to TRBJ1-1, with D perhaps TRBD1 (6 bases). Germline loops: CDR1 SGDLS, CDR2 YYNGEE. The CDR3 is 14 amino acids. The V end was cut by 5 bases, the J end by 0 bases, with 11 bases between. The CDR3 DNA follows: TGTGCCAGCAGTGGGGACATCATGAACACTGAAGCTTTCTTT. Protein sequence: CASSGDIMNTEAFF. The whole variable domain, filled in from reference TRBV9 and TRBJ1-1, reads DSGVTQTPKHLITATGQRVTLRCSPRSGDLSVYWYQQSLDQGLQFLIQYYNGEERAKGNILERFSAQQFPDLHSELNLSSLELGDSALYFCASSGDIMNTEAFFGQGTRLTVV.

The chain has TRBV30 and TRBJ2-3, with a weak D call TRBD1 (7 bases). CDR1 and CDR2 (germline): GTSNPN, SVGIG (reference sequence). Deletions cut 0 bases from V and 5 bases from J, with 9 bases between. This CDR3 is 13 amino acids long. CDR3 nucleotide sequence: TGTGCCTGGAGTGTGCAGGGGGGAGATACGCAGTATTTT. This sequence encodes CAWSVQGGDTQYF.

This sequence joins TRBV5-5 and TRBJ1-2; tentative D call: TRBD1 (6 bases). The germline gives CDR1 SGHKS, CDR2 YYEKEE (reference sequence). CDR3 length equals 15 residues. V lost 0 bases and J 4 bases, leaving 13 bases between the germline ends. The CDR3 bases are TGTGCCAGCAGCTTGGGAGCGGACAGCCGCTATGGCTACACCTTC. This translates into CASSLGADSRYGYTF.

The chain links TRBV7-6 to TRBJ2-7, with TRBD1 matching over 7 bases. This CDR3 is 15 amino acids long. Trimming cost V 0 bases and J 3 bases; bases outside gene matches: 5. The germline gives CDR1 SGHVS, CDR2 FNYEAQ. The CDR3 DNA follows: TGTGCCAGCAGCTTAGCAGGGGGCTTCATCTACGAGCAGTACTTC. Amino acid sequence: CASSLAGGFIYEQYF.

This chain uses TRBV28 with TRBJ1-3; D is unclear. The CDR3 contains 16 residues. The germline CDR1 and CDR2 sequences are MDHEN and SYDVKM. V was cut by 7 bases and J by 0 bases, with 16 bases left in between. CDR3: CASTQTRVLSGNTIYF. The CDR3 DNA follows: TGTGCCAGCACCCAAACTCGGGTGCTCTCTGGAAACACCATATATTTT.

The chain employs TRBV27 and TRBJ2-1, with TRBD2 as a possible D gene (5 bases). This CDR3 contains 15 residues. V was clipped by 5 bases and J by 3 bases, with 14 bases between them. From germline, CDR1 is MNHEY and CDR2 SMNVEV (reference sequence). The CDR3 DNA follows: TGTGCCAGCAGTCCCTCCTCGGGATTCTACAATGAGCAGTTCTTC. Translation gives CASSPSSGFYNEQFF.

The chain links TRBV28 to TRBJ2-3; D is undetermined. Germline CDR1 reads MDHEN; CDR2 reads SYDVKM. V was pared by 1 base and J by 2 bases, with 13 bases between. The CDR3 totals 16 residues. The CDR3 loop is CASSLYPGINTDTQYF. CDR3 coding DNA: TGTGCCAGCAGTTTATACCCAGGCATTAACACAGATACGCAGTATTTT.

The chain uses TRBV10-2 and TRBJ1-6; perhaps TRBD1 as D (5 bases). The CDR3 consists of 15 residues. V lost 2 bases, J lost 3 bases, and 8 bases lay in between. CDR1 is WSHSY and CDR2 is SAAADI in the germline V gene. The CDR3 loop is CASSEPGHYNSPLHF. The CDR3 nucleotides are TGCGCCAGCAGTGAGCCCGGACACTATAATTCACCCCTCCACTTT.

The chain links TRBV19 to TRBJ2-2; 11 bases align to TRBD2. This CDR3 spans 14 amino acids. CDR1 is LNHDA and CDR2 is SQIVND in the germline V gene (reference sequence). The J segment lost 8 bases and the V segment lost 3 bases, leaving 2 bases of the junction unmatched. The CDR3 region has the DNA TGTGCCAGTAGTATGGGGACTAGCGGAGGGGAGCTGTTTTTT. Residues: CASSMGTSGGELFF.

The table lists this clone with a count of one. The chain couples TRBV4-1 to TRBJ2-7; D might be TRBD2 (6 bases). Germline lookup yields CDR1 MGHRA and CDR2 YSYEKL. V lost 4 bases to trimming and J lost 1 base, with 17 bases between them. This CDR3 is 16 amino acids long. The CDR3 sequence is CASSPAGSGFSYEQYF. CDR3 sequence (DNA): TGCGCCAGCAGCCCTGCGGGTAGCGGCTTTTCCTACGAGCAGTACTTC.

The chain uses TRBV24-1 and TRBJ1-2; no definite D call. The length of the CDR3 is 14 residues. The germline V gene encodes CDR1 KGHDR and CDR2 SFDVKD. V was trimmed by 2 bases and J by 2 bases, leaving 8 bases between them. The CDR3 protein is CATSDSHRNYGYTF. Here the CDR3 DNA reads TGTGCCACCAGTGATTCTCACAGAAACTATGGCTACACCTTC.

The gene calls are TRBV27 and TRBJ1-2, with D uncertain. Trimming left V 6 bases short and J 2 bases short, with 10 bases between. Germline CDR1 MNHEY, CDR2 SMNVEV (reference sequence). The CDR3 loop spans 13 amino acids. This chain's CDR3 is CASSNGENYGYTF. The CDR3 DNA is TGTGCCAGCAGCAATGGGGAGAACTATGGCTACACCTTC.

V and J are TRBV12-5 and TRBJ1-5; no clear D. CDR1 and CDR2 from the germline V gene are LGHNT and FRNRAP. The V end lost 1 base, the J end lost 7 bases, and 8 bases lay between the germline ends. The CDR3 loop spans 13 amino acids. This chain's CDR3 is CASGLESGQPQHF. In DNA form, the CDR3 reads TGTGCTAGTGGTTTGGAATCTGGCCAGCCCCAGCATTTT.

The chain is built from TRBV10-3 and TRBJ2-7; tentatively, D is TRBD2 (5 bases). Trimming took 9 bases from V and 6 from J, leaving 18 bases between them. Germline lookup yields CDR1 ENHRY and CDR2 SYGVKD. The CDR3 extends over 13 amino acids. The CDR3 spells CAMALVATTEQYF. In DNA form, the CDR3 reads TGTGCCATGGCGCTTGTGGCGACTACCGAGCAGTACTTC.

This clone was observed once. The J gene is TRBJ2-3, the V gene TRBV19, with D possibly being TRBD2 (5 bases). V was clipped by 3 bases and J by 4 bases, with 11 bases between them. Germline CDR1 reads LNHDA; CDR2 reads SQIVND (reference sequence). The CDR3 has 14 amino acids. The CDR3 nucleotides are TGTGCCAGTAGTATCGGCCTAGCCCCAGATACGCAGTATTTT. This encodes CASSIGLAPDTQYF.

This chain joins TRBV9 and TRBJ1-5; tentatively, D is TRBD1 (5 bases). The V end lost 4 bases, the J end lost 1 base, and 15 bases lay between the germline ends. This CDR3 spans 16 amino acids. CDR1 and CDR2 from the germline V gene are SGDLS and YYNGEE. This chain's CDR3 is CASSPGVGASNQPQHF. CDR3 in DNA: TGTGCCAGCAGCCCGGGGGTAGGGGCAAGCAATCAGCCCCAGCATTTT.

This sequence joins TRBV28 and TRBJ2-3; 13 bases agree with TRBD2. Looked up from germline, CDR1 is MDHEN and CDR2 is SYDVKM. V dropped 5 bases and J dropped 6; count of bases not matched to a gene: 11. The CDR3 is 17 amino acids. This CDR3 reads CASSPLGLAGVSDTQYF. In nucleotides, the CDR3 is TGTGCCAGCAGTCCTCTAGGACTAGCGGGAGTATCCGATACGCAGTATTTT. The full variable domain, its missing parts supplied by reference TRBV28 and TRBJ2-3, is DVKVTQSSRYLVKRTGEKVFLECVQDMDHENMFWYRQDPGLGLRLIYFSYDVKMKEKGDIPEGYSVSREKKERFSLILESASTNQTSMYLCASSPLGLAGVSDTQYFGPGTRLTVL.

The V gene is TRBV6-4, the J gene TRBJ2-4; 14 bases agree with TRBD2. The junction had 12 bases not matched to a gene; V was cut back by 2 bases and J by 0 bases. This CDR3 is 21 amino acids long. CDR1 and CDR2 (germline): MRHNA, SNTAGT. In DNA form, the CDR3 reads TGTGCCAGCAGTGACCGCCGCTCGACTAGCGGGGGGGTTCTAGCCAAAAACATTCAGTACTTC. Translation: CASSDRRSTSGGVLAKNIQYF.